This T cell receptor (beta chain) was obtained from a study of shared clonotypes between healthy human individuals. Study results and limitations: Sequencing depth was expected to affect clonotype sharing among donors. Rarefaction revealed incomplete sorted-subset sequencing despite large depth.

Libraries were prepared by immunoSEQ multiplex PCR; TCRdb keeps only in-frame clonotypes and omits some of them. The table lists over a million clones, 98% to 99% of them singletons. This CDR3 region has 15 residues. V lost 7 bases to trimming and J lost 4 bases; unmatched junction nucleotides: 10. CDR1 is MGHDK and CDR2 is SYGVNS in the germline V gene. As concerns this clone: What it binds is not known.

Specimen: naive CD4+ T cells sorted from blood. The subset denotes: CD45RA+ positively selected. The rearrangement links TRBV25-1 to TRBJ2-7; 10 positions agree with TRBD2. The receptor was derived from a man aged 25 to 45 in good health. CDR3 sequence reads: CASTTSGRASYEQYF. Here the CDR3 DNA reads TGTGCCAGCACCACGAGCGGGAGGGCCTCATACGAGCAGTACTTC.